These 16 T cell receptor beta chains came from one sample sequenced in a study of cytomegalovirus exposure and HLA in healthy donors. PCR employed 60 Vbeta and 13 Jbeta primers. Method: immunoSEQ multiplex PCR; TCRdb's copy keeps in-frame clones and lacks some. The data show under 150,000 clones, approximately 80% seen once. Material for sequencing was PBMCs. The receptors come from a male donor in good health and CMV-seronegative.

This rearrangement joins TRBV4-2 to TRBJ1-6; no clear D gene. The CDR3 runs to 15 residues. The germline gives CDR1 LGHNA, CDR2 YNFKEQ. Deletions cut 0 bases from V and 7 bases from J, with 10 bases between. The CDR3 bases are TGTGCCAGCAGCCAAGACCCGGCCGGGAATTCACCCCTCCACTTT. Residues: CASSQDPAGNSPLHF.

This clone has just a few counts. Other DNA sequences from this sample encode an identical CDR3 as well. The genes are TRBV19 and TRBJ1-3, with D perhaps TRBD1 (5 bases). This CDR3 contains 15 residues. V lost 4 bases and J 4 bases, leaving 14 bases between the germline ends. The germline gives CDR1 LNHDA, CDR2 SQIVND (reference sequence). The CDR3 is CASSTRTGGGNTIYF. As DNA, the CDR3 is TGTGCCAGTAGTACCCGGACGGGGGGAGGAAACACCATATATTTT.

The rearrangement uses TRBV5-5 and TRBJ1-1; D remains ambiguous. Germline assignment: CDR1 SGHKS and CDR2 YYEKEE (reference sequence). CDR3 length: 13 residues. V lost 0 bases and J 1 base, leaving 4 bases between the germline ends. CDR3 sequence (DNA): TGTGCCAGCAGCTTGGCGGGGAACACTGAAGCTTTCTTT. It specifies CASSLAGNTEAFF.

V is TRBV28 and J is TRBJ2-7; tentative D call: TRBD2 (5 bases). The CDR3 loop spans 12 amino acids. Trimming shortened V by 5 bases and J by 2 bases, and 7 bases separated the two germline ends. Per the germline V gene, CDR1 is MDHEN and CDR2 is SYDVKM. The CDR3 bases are TGTGCCAGCAGTCAGAGGGCCTACGAGCAGTACTTC. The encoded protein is CASSQRAYEQYF.

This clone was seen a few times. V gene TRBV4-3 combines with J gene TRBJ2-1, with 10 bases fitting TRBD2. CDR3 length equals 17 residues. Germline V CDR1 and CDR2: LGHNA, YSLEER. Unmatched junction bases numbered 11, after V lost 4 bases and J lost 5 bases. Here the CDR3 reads CASSPRGERGGHNEQFF. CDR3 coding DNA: TGCGCCAGCAGCCCCAGGGGCGAGCGGGGGGGCCACAATGAGCAGTTCTTC.

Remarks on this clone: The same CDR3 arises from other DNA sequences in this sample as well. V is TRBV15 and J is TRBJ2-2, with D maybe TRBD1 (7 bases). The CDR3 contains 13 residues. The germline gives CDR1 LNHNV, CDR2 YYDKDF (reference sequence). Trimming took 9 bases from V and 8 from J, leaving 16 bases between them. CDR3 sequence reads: CATSTGEEGELFF. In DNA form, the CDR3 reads TGTGCCACATCAACAGGGGAGGAAGGGGAGCTGTTTTTT.

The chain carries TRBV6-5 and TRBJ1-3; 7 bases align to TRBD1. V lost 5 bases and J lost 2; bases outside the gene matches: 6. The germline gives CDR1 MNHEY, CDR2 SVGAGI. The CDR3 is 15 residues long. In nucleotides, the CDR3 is TGTGCCAGCAGTCCAGACAGGGCGGCTGGAAACACCATATATTTT. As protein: CASSPDRAAGNTIYF.

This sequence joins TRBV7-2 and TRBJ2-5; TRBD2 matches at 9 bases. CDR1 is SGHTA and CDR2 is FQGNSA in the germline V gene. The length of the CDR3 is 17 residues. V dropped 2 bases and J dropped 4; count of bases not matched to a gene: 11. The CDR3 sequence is CASSLKRLAGRGETQYF. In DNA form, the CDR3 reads TGTGCCAGCAGCTTAAAACGGCTAGCGGGGAGGGGAGAGACCCAGTACTTC.

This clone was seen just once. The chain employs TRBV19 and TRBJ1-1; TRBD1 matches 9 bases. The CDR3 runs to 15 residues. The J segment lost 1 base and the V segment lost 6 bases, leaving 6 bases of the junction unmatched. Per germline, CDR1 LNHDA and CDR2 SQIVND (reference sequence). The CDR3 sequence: CASRIQGAPNTEAFF. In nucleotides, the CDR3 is TGTGCCAGTAGGATACAGGGGGCGCCGAACACTGAAGCTTTCTTT.

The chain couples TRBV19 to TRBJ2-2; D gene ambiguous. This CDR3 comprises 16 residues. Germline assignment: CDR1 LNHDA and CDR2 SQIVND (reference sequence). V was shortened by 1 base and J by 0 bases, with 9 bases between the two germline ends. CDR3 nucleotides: TGTGCCAGTAGTATAGTTCCCAGTGCGAACACCGGGGAGCTGTTTTTT. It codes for CASSIVPSANTGELFF. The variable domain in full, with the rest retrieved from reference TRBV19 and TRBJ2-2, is DGGITQSPKYLFRKEGQNVTLSCEQNLNHDAMYWYRQDPGQGLRLIYYSQIVNDFQKGDIAEGYSVSREKKESFPLTVTSAQKNPTAFYLCASSIVPSANTGELFFGEGSRLTVL.

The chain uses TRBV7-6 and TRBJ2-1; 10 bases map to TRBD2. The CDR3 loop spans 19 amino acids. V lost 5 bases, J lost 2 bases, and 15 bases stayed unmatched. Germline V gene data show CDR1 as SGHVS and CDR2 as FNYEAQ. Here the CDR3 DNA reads TGTGCCAGCAGCAGGGTAGACAGGGCGCTAGCGGGGGCCTACAATGAGCAGTTCTTC. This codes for CASSRVDRALAGAYNEQFF.

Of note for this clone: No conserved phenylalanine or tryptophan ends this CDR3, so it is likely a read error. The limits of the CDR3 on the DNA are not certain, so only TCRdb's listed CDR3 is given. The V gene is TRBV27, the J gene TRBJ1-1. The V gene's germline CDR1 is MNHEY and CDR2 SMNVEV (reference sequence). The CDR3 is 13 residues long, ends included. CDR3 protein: CASSFDGGQVLRL.

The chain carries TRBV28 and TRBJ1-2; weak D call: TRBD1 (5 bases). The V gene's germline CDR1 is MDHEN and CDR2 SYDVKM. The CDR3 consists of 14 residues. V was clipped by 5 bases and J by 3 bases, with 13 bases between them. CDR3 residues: CASSPRQLYYGYTF. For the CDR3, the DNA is TGTGCCAGCAGTCCTCGACAGCTCTACTATGGCTACACCTTC.

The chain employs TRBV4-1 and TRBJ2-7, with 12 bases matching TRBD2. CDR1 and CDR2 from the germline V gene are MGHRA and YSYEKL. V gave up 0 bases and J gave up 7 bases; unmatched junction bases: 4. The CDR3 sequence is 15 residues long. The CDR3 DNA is TGCGCCAGCAGCCAAGATCCTCTAGCGGGGGGGGAGCAGTACTTC. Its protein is CASSQDPLAGGEQYF.

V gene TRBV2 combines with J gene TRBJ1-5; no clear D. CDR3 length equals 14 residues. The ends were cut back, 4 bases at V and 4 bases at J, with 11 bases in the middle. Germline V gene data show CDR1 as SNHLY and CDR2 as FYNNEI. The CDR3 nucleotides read TGTGCCAGCAGTGTGCTCAGTTATAATCAGCCCCAGCATTTT. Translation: CASSVLSYNQPQHF.

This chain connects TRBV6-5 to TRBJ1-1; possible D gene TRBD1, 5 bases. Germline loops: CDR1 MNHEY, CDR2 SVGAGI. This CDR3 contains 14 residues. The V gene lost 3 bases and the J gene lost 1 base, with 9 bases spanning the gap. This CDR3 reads CASSYWGENTEAFF. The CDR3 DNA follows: TGTGCCAGCAGTTATTGGGGCGAGAACACTGAAGCTTTCTTT.